The 27 T cell receptor beta chains below all came from one sample that was sequenced in a study of blood T cell repertoires in COVID-19. Repertoires were generated with immunoSEQ multiplex PCR, while TCRdb's copy carries only in-frame clones and drops some. Of under 200,000 clones in the sample, around 79% are singletons; the top ten hold 8.1%. Sequenced material: peripheral blood. The receptors here all came from a woman in her fifties or sixties with COVID-19, enrolled during active disease.

This clone was picked up a small number of times. The chain recombines TRBV7-9 with TRBJ2-1; D unclear. This CDR3 has 14 residues. The germline gives CDR1 SEHNR, CDR2 FQNEAQ (reference sequence). The V end lost 1 base, the J end lost 6 bases, and 10 bases lay between the germline ends. This chain's CDR3 is CASSLVQAVNEQFF. The CDR3 nucleotides are TGTGCCAGCAGCTTAGTCCAGGCCGTCAATGAGCAGTTCTTC.

CDR3 nucleotide sequence: TGTGCCAGCAGCTTAGAGGTAGCGGGCCCCCTCCGCCTCAATGAGCAGTTCTTC. It specifies CASSLEVAGPLRLNEQFF. The V and J genes are TRBV7-2 and TRBJ2-1; 7 nucleotides agree with TRBD2. The V and J ends lost 1 base and 6 bases, in that order; junction bases with no gene match: 15. This CDR3 region has 18 residues. CDR1 and CDR2 from the germline V gene are SGHTA and FQGNSA.

V usage is TRBV9 and J usage is TRBJ1-1, with D hard to call. Trimming shortened V by 0 bases and J by 1 base, and 10 bases separated the two germline ends. Germline V gene data show CDR1 as SGDLS and CDR2 as YYNGEE. The CDR3 has 15 amino acids. CDR3 residues: CASSVATLENTEAFF. The CDR3 DNA reads TGTGCCAGCAGCGTAGCTACCCTTGAGAACACTGAAGCTTTCTTT.

The rearrangement joins TRBV9 to TRBJ2-1; 7 bases map to TRBD2. J gave up 4 bases and V 4 bases, and 8 bases lay outside the gene matches. This CDR3 region has 15 residues. Germline V gene data show CDR1 as SGDLS and CDR2 as YYNGEE. CDR3 residues: CASSPAGERYNEQFF. CDR3 bases: TGTGCCAGCAGCCCCGCGGGAGAACGATACAATGAGCAGTTCTTC. Complete variable domain (other parts from reference TRBV9 and TRBJ2-1): DSGVTQTPKHLITATGQRVTLRCSPRSGDLSVYWYQQSLDQGLQFLIQYYNGEERAKGNILERFSAQQFPDLHSELNLSSLELGDSALYFCASSPAGERYNEQFFGPGTRLTVL.

The V call is TRBV5-8, the J call TRBJ1-4; no reliable D call. CDR3 length: 13 amino acids. V lost 0 bases and J lost 7, with 7 bases in between. Germline CDR1 SGHTS, CDR2 YDEGEE. This chain's CDR3 is CASSLAPGEKLFF. The CDR3 bases are TGTGCCAGCAGCTTGGCCCCGGGTGAAAAACTGTTTTTT.

The V gene is TRBV9, the J gene TRBJ2-2, with 7 bases fitting TRBD2. The CDR3 spans 17 residues. The junction had 10 bases not matched to a gene; V was cut back by 0 bases and J by 5 bases. Per the germline V gene, CDR1 is SGDLS and CDR2 is YYNGEE. In DNA, the CDR3 is TGTGCCAGCAGCGTAGGCCCCGTGGGGGAGGGAACCGGGGAGCTGTTTTTT. It yields the protein CASSVGPVGEGTGELFF.

This chain uses TRBV19 with TRBJ2-7, with 8 bases lining up with TRBD2. V trimming: 6 bases; J trimming: 3 bases; junction bases outside the gene matches: 10. The CDR3 spans 15 residues. In germline, CDR1 is LNHDA, CDR2 SQIVND (reference sequence). For the CDR3, the DNA is TGTGCCAGTAGGCCAAGTCGGACTAGCTTCTACGAGCAGTACTTC. It is translated as CASRPSRTSFYEQYF.

The rearrangement uses TRBV19 and TRBJ2-4; a possible D gene is TRBD1 (5 bases). The germline V and J ends were trimmed by 5 bases and 3 bases, with 20 bases remaining between them. CDR3 size: 17 residues. CDR1 and CDR2 from the germline V gene are LNHDA and SQIVND (reference sequence). The CDR3 DNA reads as TGTGCCAGTAGTGCGCGGAGAGGCTCAAGGGGCAAAAACATTCAGTACTTC. Its protein product is CASSARRGSRGKNIQYF.

V and J are TRBV18 and TRBJ2-1; TRBD2 aligns across 7 bases. From germline, CDR1 is KGHSH and CDR2 LQKENI. CDR3 length: 14 amino acids. V shed 3 bases and J 4 bases; nucleotides not matched to a gene: 3. CDR3 bases: TGTGCCAGCTCACCTGCGGGAGATTACAATGAGCAGTTCTTC. It codes for CASSPAGDYNEQFF.

DNA for the CDR3: TGTGCCAGCGTAACCCTCGGGGTCAACTATGGCTACACCTTC. Amino acid sequence: CASVTLGVNYGYTF. This sequence joins TRBV28 and TRBJ1-2; no clear D gene. This CDR3 region has 14 residues. Trimming pared 8 bases from V and 2 bases from J, leaving 15 bases between. Germline V lookup: CDR1 MDHEN, CDR2 SYDVKM.

CDR3 protein: CASIKGQGVGDTQYF. The CDR3 nucleotides read TGTGCCAGCATAAAGGGACAGGGGGTGGGAGATACGCAGTATTTT. The V call is TRBV2, the J call TRBJ2-3, with 11 bases lining up with TRBD1. The trim removed 7 bases at V and 5 bases at J, leaving 8 bases unmatched. Per germline, CDR1 SNHLY and CDR2 FYNNEI. The CDR3 is 15 residues long. The full variable domain, rest sourced from reference TRBV2 and TRBJ2-3, is EPEVTQTPSHQVTQMGQEVILRCVPISNHLYFYWYRQILGQKVEFLVSFYNNEISEKSEIFDDQFSVERPDGSNFTLKIRSTKLEDSAMYFCASIKGQGVGDTQYFGPGTRLTVL.

The chain is built from TRBV19 and TRBJ2-2, with TRBD1 matching 11 bases. Germline CDR1 reads LNHDA; CDR2 reads SQIVND (reference sequence). V lost 4 bases to trimming and J lost 3 bases; unmatched junction nucleotides: 10. The CDR3 totals 18 residues. CDR3 bases: TGTGCCAGTAGTAGCTCGCGATGGGACAGGGGGGACACCGGGGAGCTGTTTTTT. Amino acid sequence: CASSSSRWDRGDTGELFF. The full variable domain, completed using reference TRBV19 and TRBJ2-2, is DGGITQSPKYLFRKEGQNVTLSCEQNLNHDAMYWYRQDPGQGLRLIYYSQIVNDFQKGDIAEGYSVSREKKESFPLTVTSAQKNPTAFYLCASSSSRWDRGDTGELFFGEGSRLTVL.

This clone was counted a single time. The V and J genes are TRBV18 and TRBJ2-5; D uncertain. CDR3 length equals 12 residues. The V end was cut by 0 bases, the J end by 4 bases, with 3 bases between. Germline V CDR1 and CDR2: KGHSH, LQKENI. Here the CDR3 DNA reads TGTGCCAGCTCACCACCCGGAGAGACCCAGTACTTC. Its protein is CASSPPGETQYF.

A few counts support this clone. This chain connects TRBV18 to TRBJ2-1; D gene unclear. Germline values: CDR1 KGHSH, CDR2 LQKENI. The V end lost 3 bases, the J end lost 2 bases, and 8 bases lay between the germline ends. The CDR3 contains 14 residues. The chain's CDR3 is CASSPRSTYNEQFF. CDR3 in DNA: TGTGCCAGCTCACCGCGGTCCACCTACAATGAGCAGTTCTTC.

In this sample, this clone turned up once. V usage is TRBV7-9 and J usage is TRBJ2-5, with TRBD1 matching over 10 bases. Germline CDR1 is SEHNR and CDR2 is FQNEAQ (reference sequence). The V and J ends lost 1 base and 4 bases, in that order; junction bases with no gene match: 9. The CDR3 is 17 amino acids. The CDR3 sequence: CASSLGKGTGVRETQYF. The CDR3, as DNA: TGTGCCAGCAGCTTAGGTAAAGGGACAGGGGTTCGAGAGACCCAGTACTTC. Using reference TRBV7-9 and TRBJ2-5 for the parts outside the CDR3, the full variable domain is DTGVSQNPRHKITKRGQNVTFRCDPISEHNRLYWYRQTLGQGPEFLTYFQNEAQLEKSRLLSDRFSAERPKGSFSTLEIQRTEQGDSAMYLCASSLGKGTGVRETQYFGPGTRLLVL.

This clone was seen only a few times. J is TRBJ2-5 and V is TRBV6-2 or TRBV6-3; 10 bases are a match to TRBD1. Looked up from germline, CDR1 is MNHEY and CDR2 is SVGEGT. Trimming removed 5 bases from V and 5 bases from J; junction bases left unmatched: 5. The CDR3 totals 14 residues. CDR3 in DNA: TGTGCCAGCAGTCAAGGGACAGGGGTCGAGACCCAGTACTTC. Protein sequence: CASSQGTGVETQYF.

This clone appeared a few times. The chain joins TRBV5-8 to TRBJ1-5; D unclear. The germline CDR1 and CDR2 sequences are SGHTS and YDEGEE. This CDR3 region has 16 residues. V dropped 5 bases and J dropped 7 bases, with 22 bases sitting between them. The CDR3 reads CASRFPGDPSGQPQHF. CDR3 bases: TGTGCCAGCAGATTCCCGGGAGACCCATCCGGACAGCCCCAGCATTTT.

The gene calls are TRBV30 and TRBJ2-7; D may be TRBD1 (5 bases). Germline CDR1 and CDR2: GTSNPN and SVGIG (reference sequence). This CDR3 comprises 12 residues. V was pared by 6 bases and J by 6 bases, with 15 bases between. CDR3 DNA sequence: TGTGCCTGCTCTACGAAGGGGCTCGAGCAGTACTTC. The encoded protein is CACSTKGLEQYF.

The chain couples TRBV10-3 to TRBJ2-2; 10 bases match TRBD2. Germline CDR1 ENHRY, CDR2 SYGVKD. The CDR3 has 18 amino acids. V was pared by 0 bases and J by 7 bases, with 11 bases of the junction left unmatched. The CDR3 coding sequence is TGTGCCATCAGTGAGTCAAGCGGGGGGGCCTTTAATGTCGGGGAGCTGTTTTTT. Translating gives CAISESSGGAFNVGELFF.

The chain links TRBV10-2 to TRBJ2-4; 7 nucleotides match TRBD1. This CDR3 contains 13 residues. Germline lookup yields CDR1 WSHSY and CDR2 SAAADI. Germline trimming cut 5 bases from V and 8 bases from J; bases unmatched to any gene: 6. The CDR3, as DNA: TGCGCCAGCAGTCGACAGGGCCGGGACATTCAGTACTTC. Translating gives CASSRQGRDIQYF.

This clone appeared a single time. V gene TRBV24-1 combines with J gene TRBJ1-5; TRBD1 might be the D (6 bases). The CDR3 runs 15 residues. Germline V gives CDR1 KGHDR, CDR2 SFDVKD. V lost 7 bases, J lost 5 bases, and 17 bases lay in between. CDR3 in amino acids: CATRHYRDLDQPQHF. CDR3 bases: TGTGCCACCAGACACTACAGGGATCTGGATCAGCCCCAGCATTTT.

This chain joins TRBV27 and TRBJ2-3; possibly TRBD2 for D (6 bases). This CDR3 spans 15 amino acids. V was clipped by 7 bases and J by 5 bases, with 19 bases between them. CDR1 MNHEY and CDR2 SMNVEV come from the germline V gene (reference sequence). Written as DNA, the CDR3 is TGTGCCAGCACGGCCCTCGCGGGATTCGGAGATACGCAGTATTTT. This translates into CASTALAGFGDTQYF.

The chain is built from TRBV7-3 and TRBJ2-1; 8 bases line up with TRBD2. The CDR3 covers 15 residues. Germline CDR1 and CDR2: SGHTA and FQGTGA. V lost 5 bases, J lost 6 bases, and 9 bases stayed unmatched. CDR3 loop: CASSAPGTRFNEQFF. CDR3 DNA sequence: TGTGCCAGCAGCGCCCCCGGGACTAGATTCAATGAGCAGTTCTTC.

The V call is TRBV12-5, the J call TRBJ2-7; unclear D gene. The CDR3 totals 15 residues. Germline V gene sequence: CDR1 LGHNT, CDR2 FRNRAP. V lost 5 bases and J lost 2, with 16 bases in between. CDR3 nucleotide sequence: TGTGCTAGTGGTCCCACCCCCCTAGTAACCTACGAGCAGTACGTC. Translation gives CASGPTPLVTYEQYV.

The chain links TRBV2 to TRBJ1-1, with 8 bases that match TRBD1. Germline V CDR1 and CDR2: SNHLY, FYNNEI. The CDR3 runs to 13 residues. With V trimmed by 6 bases and J by 3 bases, 3 bases remained unmatched. This chain's CDR3 is CASSADRDTEAFF. The CDR3 DNA is TGTGCCAGCAGCGCGGACAGGGACACTGAAGCTTTCTTT.

The CDR3: CASSEGAGGSPGNTIYF. The DNA of the CDR3 is TGTGCCAGCAGCGAAGGGGCAGGGGGCTCTCCTGGAAACACCATATATTTT. The chain couples TRBV9 to TRBJ1-3, with 8 bases matching TRBD1. The CDR3 length is 17 residues. The trim removed 3 bases at V and 2 bases at J, leaving 10 bases unmatched. CDR1 is SGDLS and CDR2 is YYNGEE in the germline V gene.

The chain joins TRBV29-1 to TRBJ2-5, with 9 bases that match TRBD1. Germline loops: CDR1 SQVTM, CDR2 ANQGSEA. The CDR3 is 15 residues long. The J segment lost 1 base and the V segment lost 8 bases, leaving 11 bases of the junction unmatched. Here the CDR3 reads CSSKRTGVPQETQYF. CDR3 in DNA: TGCAGCTCAAAAAGGACAGGGGTACCCCAAGAGACCCAGTACTTC.